The 7 T cell receptor beta chains presented below share a single source sample, sequenced in a study of CD8 T cells in ankylosing spondylitis. Study conclusions and caveats: Apparently characteristic of ankylosing spondylitis blood was a TCR beta motif (roughly eight highly homologous variants).

TCRdb used MiXCR to reprocess the 5' RACE reads, holding one entry per CDR3 protein. Here the sample spans 700,000 to 850,000 distinct CDR3 sequences, 10% to 15% being singletons. Their recognized antigens are unknown. Source material: blood, either unsorted or a sorted T cell fraction (not recorded which). Source of these receptors: a male donor with ankylosing spondylitis.

This clonotype was picked up a small number of times. The chain combines TRBV11-2 with TRBJ1-2; the match to TRBD1 covers 10 bases. CDR1 and CDR2 (germline): SGHAT, FQNNGV. V trimming: 4 bases; J trimming: 8 bases; junction bases outside the gene matches: 10. CDR3 length: 15 amino acids. CDR3 nucleotide sequence: TGTGCCAGCAGCTCCCGGGACAGGGGAGCTAGCGGCTACACCTTC. It encodes CASSSRDRGASGYTF.

This clonotype showed up many times. The genes are TRBV20-1 and TRBJ2-1; D is possibly TRBD2 (7 bases). This CDR3 has 13 residues. CDR1 and CDR2 (germline): DFQATT, SNEGSKA (reference sequence). Deletions cut 5 bases from V and 4 bases from J, with 12 bases between. DNA of the CDR3: TGCAGTGCTGTTCGGGGGGCGTACAATGAGCAGTTCTTC. As protein: CSAVRGAYNEQFF.

The chain's CDR3 is CSARYRAEQYF. The CDR3 nucleotides read TGCAGTGCTAGGTACAGGGCCGAGCAGTACTTC. The V gene is TRBV20-1, the J gene TRBJ2-7; perhaps TRBD1 as D (6 bases). The germline gives CDR1 DFQATT, CDR2 SNEGSKA (reference sequence). CDR3 size: 11 residues. V lost 3 bases and J lost 6, with 9 bases in between.

This clonotype was detected many times. CDR3 nucleotide sequence: TGCAGCGTCACTTGGGACACCACAGATACGCAGTATTTT. The encoded protein is CSVTWDTTDTQYF. V is TRBV29-1 and J is TRBJ2-3, with D possibly matching TRBD1 (6 bases). With 6 bases removed from V and 2 bases from J, the gap between germline ends came to 12 bases. The CDR3 spans 13 residues. Germline CDR1 reads SQVTM; CDR2 reads ANQGSEA.

The V call is TRBV11-1, the J call TRBJ2-7, with 10 bases aligning to TRBD2. V gave up 3 bases and J gave up 6 bases; unmatched junction bases: 5. Germline lookup yields CDR1 SGHAT and CDR2 FQDESV (reference sequence). This CDR3 region has 14 residues. CDR3 region: CASSFSIAGGEQYF. Here the CDR3 DNA reads TGTGCCAGCAGCTTCTCAATAGCGGGAGGCGAGCAGTACTTC.

This clonotype came up a few times. This rearrangement joins TRBV6-2 or TRBV6-3 to TRBJ2-7; D not certain. Germline CDR1 reads MNHEY; CDR2 reads SVGEGT. Trimming cost V 6 bases and J 3 bases, with 12 bases left between them. This CDR3 spans 13 amino acids. The CDR3 region is CASSEAGNYEQYF. The CDR3 DNA reads as TGTGCCAGCAGCGAGGCAGGCAACTACGAGCAGTACTTC.

V and J are TRBV6-5 and TRBJ2-2; D unclear. This CDR3 is built from 17 residues. The germline V gene has CDR1 MNHEY and CDR2 SVGAGI. V lost 4 bases to trimming and J lost 1 base, with 16 bases between them. The CDR3 region has the DNA TGTGCCAGCAGTTCTCATCTACCGACGATGAACACCGGGGAGCTGTTTTTT. Translated: CASSSHLPTMNTGELFF.